The next 27 T cell receptor beta chains were all read from a single sample in a study of T-cell reconstitution after alpha-beta-depleted transplantation in children. Library preparation (for TCRbeta) was performed with unique molecular identifiers. Each CDR3 protein is one row after TCRdb ran MiXCR on the PCR reads. The profile covers more than 300,000 distinct CDR3 sequences, with roughly 15% appearing a single time and around 38% taken by the ten largest. Sample: PBMCs, mostly from graft donor cells, taken 360 days after TCRalphabeta/CD19-depleted stem cell transplant. The receptor set was obtained from a male patient aged 2 to 9 who had a stem cell transplant for acute lymphoblastic leukemia, so the T cells may come from the graft donor.

This chain links TRBV30 with TRBJ2-2; no clear D gene. The V end lost 0 bases, the J end lost 1 base, and 3 bases lay between the germline ends. The CDR3 runs to 13 residues. Per germline, CDR1 GTSNPN and CDR2 SVGIG (reference sequence). The CDR3 region is CAWSVRNTGELFF. For the CDR3, the DNA is TGTGCCTGGAGTGTACGGAACACCGGGGAGCTGTTTTTT.

V and J are TRBV2 and TRBJ2-1; D is perhaps TRBD1 (6 bases). In germline, CDR1 is SNHLY, CDR2 FYNNEI. This CDR3 has 15 residues. V was pared by 10 bases and J by 7 bases, with 23 bases between. The CDR3 region is CAITPTGRRGNEQFF. In DNA form, the CDR3 reads TGTGCCATCACCCCCACCGGGCGAAGGGGGAATGAGCAGTTCTTC.

The chain couples TRBV29-1 to TRBJ2-7; TRBD1 matches at 9 bases. CDR1 SQVTM and CDR2 ANQGSEA come from the germline V gene. The CDR3 consists of 14 residues. Unmatched junction bases numbered 10, after V lost 5 bases and J lost 5 bases. DNA of the CDR3: TGCAGCGTTAGACCCATGGACAGGGGACACGAGCAGTACTTC. Residues: CSVRPMDRGHEQYF.

This clonotype was observed a few times. The rearrangement links TRBV4-3 to TRBJ1-2; D is unclear. Trimming removed 1 base at V and 4 bases at J, with 10 bases between. The CDR3 spans 14 residues. Germline V gene data show CDR1 as LGHNA and CDR2 as YSLEER. CDR3 nucleotides: TGCGCCAGCAGCCAAGCGGGCATGGGCTATGGCTACACCTTC. Protein product: CASSQAGMGYGYTF.

Details on this clonotype: This sequence may be a read error, since a much larger clone differs from it by one base. J is TRBJ1-1 and V is TRBV12-3 or TRBV12-4; D gene unclear. The ends were cut back, 7 bases at V and 6 bases at J, with 15 bases in the middle. CDR3 length: 13 residues. This chain's CDR3 is CASNPTPSPEAFF. In DNA, the CDR3 is TGTGCCAGCAACCCGACCCCGAGCCCTGAAGCTTTCTTT.

This clonotype was counted at least ten times. The genes are TRBV28 and TRBJ2-5; perhaps TRBD2 as D (6 bases). The CDR3 totals 14 residues. Trimming removed 3 bases from V and 4 bases from J, with 12 bases in between. Looked up from germline, CDR1 is MDHEN and CDR2 is SYDVKM. DNA of the CDR3: TGTGCCAGCAGTTTGGTAGGAGGGAGAGAGACCCAGTACTTC. The encoded protein is CASSLVGGRETQYF.

The chain links TRBV9 to TRBJ2-5; TRBD2 matches at 10 bases. J was trimmed by 4 bases and V by 0 bases; bases with no gene match: 9. Germline V gene sequence: CDR1 SGDLS, CDR2 YYNGEE. The CDR3 is 17 residues long. CDR3 nucleotides: TGTGCCAGCAGCGTAGGAGTAGCGGGAGGCCAAGGAGAGACCCAGTACTTC. This encodes CASSVGVAGGQGETQYF.

At least ten counts were recorded for this clonotype. The chain has TRBV20-1 and TRBJ2-7; 7 bases match TRBD1. V gave up 5 bases and J gave up 6 bases; unmatched junction bases: 7. The CDR3 runs to 12 residues. Germline V lookup: CDR1 DFQATT, CDR2 SNEGSKA (reference sequence). The CDR3 coding sequence is TGCAGTGCTCCCGGGACAGTCTCCGAGCAGTACTTC. Amino acid sequence: CSAPGTVSEQYF.

This clonotype was found many times. The chain combines TRBV5-1 with TRBJ2-1; maybe TRBD2 (6 bases). From germline, CDR1 is SGHRS and CDR2 YFSETQ. There are 16 residues in the CDR3. V lost 0 bases and J 4 bases, leaving 14 bases between the germline ends. CDR3 DNA sequence: TGCGCCAGCAGCTTGGATGGTCGGGGGACTTACAATGAGCAGTTCTTC. Amino acids: CASSLDGRGTYNEQFF.

This clonotype was counted many times. The rearrangement uses TRBV7-3 and TRBJ2-1; perhaps TRBD2 as D (6 bases). This CDR3 has 15 amino acids. V was shortened by 1 base and J by 4 bases, with 11 bases between the two germline ends. The germline gives CDR1 SGHTA, CDR2 FQGTGA. The CDR3 DNA reads as TGTGCCAGCAGCTTAAGTAGCGGCCAGTACAATGAGCAGTTCTTC. This encodes CASSLSSGQYNEQFF.

This clonotype has only a few counts. The chain couples TRBV7-6 to TRBJ2-1, with 10 bases lining up with TRBD2. Germline V CDR1 and CDR2: SGHVS, FNYEAQ. Trimming cost V 5 bases and J 6 bases; bases outside gene matches: 4. The CDR3 consists of 14 residues. In nucleotides, the CDR3 is TGTGCCAGCAGCCCTAGCGGGGGCCCCAATGAGCAGTTCTTC. Translating gives CASSPSGGPNEQFF.

This clonotype was seen only a few times. V usage is TRBV4-1 and J usage is TRBJ1-5, with 7 bases identical to TRBD1. The CDR3 totals 15 residues. Germline V lookup: CDR1 MGHRA, CDR2 YSYEKL. The V and J ends lost 2 bases and 6 bases, in that order; junction bases with no gene match: 7. CDR3: CASSQLGTAGQPQHF. CDR3 bases: TGCGCCAGCAGCCAACTGGGGACAGCCGGTCAGCCCCAGCATTTT.

The table lists this clonotype with a few counts. The chain uses TRBV6-2 or TRBV6-3 and TRBJ2-1, with 7 bases fitting TRBD1. Germline V gene lookup returns CDR1 MNHEY and CDR2 SVGEGT. After removal of 7 bases from V and 7 bases from J, the junction contained 4 bases not matched to a gene. The CDR3 consists of 12 residues. CDR3 coding DNA: TGTGCCAGCAAGGGACAGACTAATGAGCAGTTCTTC. Its translation is CASKGQTNEQFF.

This clonotype was found a few times. At one of its ends the junction is not consistent with the germline gene, which may arise from a read error. V gene TRBV20-1 combines with J gene TRBJ2-7; TRBD2 matches at 9 bases. Germline V gives CDR1 DFQATT, CDR2 SNEGSKA (reference sequence). The CDR3 covers 13 residues. In DNA, the CDR3 is TGCAGTTCTAGATGGCGGGAGGGTAGCGAGCAGTACTTC. Amino acid sequence: CSSRWREGSEQYF.

This clonotype has only a few counts. The CDR3 sequence: CASSVIGTHKETQYF. CDR3 nucleotides: TGTGCCAGCAGCGTAATAGGGACTCATAAGGAGACCCAGTACTTC. The chain employs TRBV9 and TRBJ2-5; a possible D gene is TRBD2 (6 bases). V lost 1 base to trimming and J lost 5 bases, with 15 bases between them. From germline, CDR1 is SGDLS and CDR2 YYNGEE. The CDR3 is 15 residues long.

The CDR3, as DNA: TGTGCCAGCAGTCCCCGAAGGGACTATGGCTACACCTTC. Protein: CASSPRRDYGYTF. The V call is TRBV2, the J call TRBJ1-2; D gene unclear. Germline loops: CDR1 SNHLY, CDR2 FYNNEI. V lost 5 bases, J lost 3 bases, and 10 bases lay in between. There are 13 residues in the CDR3. The whole variable domain, filled in from reference TRBV2 and TRBJ1-2, reads EPEVTQTPSHQVTQMGQEVILRCVPISNHLYFYWYRQILGQKVEFLVSFYNNEISEKSEIFDDQFSVERPDGSNFTLKIRSTKLEDSAMYFCASSPRRDYGYTFGSGTRLTVV.

In its sample, this clonotype was seen a few times. The V call is TRBV7-2, the J call TRBJ2-3; weak D call: TRBD2 (6 bases). The V end was cut by 1 base, the J end by 14 bases, with 16 bases between. Germline V lookup: CDR1 SGHTA, CDR2 FQGNSA. The CDR3 extends over 13 amino acids. Here the CDR3 DNA reads TGTGCCAGCAGCTTAGTCTCTGGAGGGCCTTGGTATTTT. Protein: CASSLVSGGPWYF.

V gene TRBV19 combines with J gene TRBJ2-1; TRBD2 matches 15 bases. This CDR3 contains 19 residues. The germline V gene has CDR1 LNHDA and CDR2 SQIVND (reference sequence). Trimming at V came to 6 bases and at J to 6 bases, leaving 15 bases not matched to a gene. The CDR3 sequence is CASRETPRTSGRAGNEQFF. The CDR3 DNA reads as TGTGCCAGTAGAGAAACCCCCCGGACTAGCGGGAGGGCGGGCAATGAGCAGTTCTTC.

The chain couples TRBV28 to TRBJ2-1, with 7 bases matching TRBD2. The CDR3 has 15 amino acids. With V trimmed by 3 bases and J by 5 bases, 7 bases remained unmatched. Per the germline V gene, CDR1 is MDHEN and CDR2 is SYDVKM. CDR3 region: CASSFWGRANNEQFF. The CDR3 DNA reads TGTGCCAGCAGTTTTTGGGGGAGGGCCAACAATGAGCAGTTCTTC.

This clonotype has a count of ten or more. This chain joins TRBV3-1 and TRBJ2-1; D remains unclear. The germline V gene encodes CDR1 LGHDT and CDR2 YNNKEL (reference sequence). Trimming shortened V by 5 bases and J by 5 bases, and 4 bases separated the two germline ends. The CDR3 sequence is 11 residues long. CDR3 sequence (DNA): TGTGCCAGCAGCGACCACAATGAGCAGTTCTTC. It specifies CASSDHNEQFF.

This clonotype was seen many times. The chain combines TRBV28 with TRBJ2-2; D not resolved. The CDR3 has 14 residues. CDR1 MDHEN and CDR2 SYDVKM come from the germline V gene. Trimming shortened V by 4 bases and J by 2 bases, and 8 bases separated the two germline ends. As DNA, the CDR3 is TGTGCCAGCAGTTACCTAATTAACACCGGGGAGCTGTTTTTT. It translates to CASSYLINTGELFF. The whole variable domain, remainder taken from reference TRBV28 and TRBJ2-2, is DVKVTQSSRYLVKRTGEKVFLECVQDMDHENMFWYRQDPGLGLRLIYFSYDVKMKEKGDIPEGYSVSREKKERFSLILESASTNQTSMYLCASSYLINTGELFFGEGSRLTVL.

V gene TRBV29-1 combines with J gene TRBJ2-5; 10 nucleotides match TRBD2. The CDR3 has 15 residues. V was clipped by 5 bases and J by 4 bases; unmatched bases: 10. Germline V lookup: CDR1 SQVTM, CDR2 ANQGSEA. This CDR3 is CSVPKRGGVGETQYF. In nucleotides, the CDR3 is TGCAGCGTTCCAAAGCGGGGGGGGGTGGGAGAGACCCAGTACTTC.

This clonotype was seen more than once but under ten times. The rearrangement links TRBV5-1 to TRBJ1-3; TRBD1 aligns across 10 bases. Germline trimming cut 6 bases from V and 1 base from J; bases unmatched to any gene: 4. The CDR3 runs 15 residues. Germline V gives CDR1 SGHRS, CDR2 YFSETQ. The DNA for the CDR3 is TGCGCCAGCACCCGGGACAGGGGTTCTGGAAACACCATATATTTT. Amino acid sequence: CASTRDRGSGNTIYF.

Many counts were recorded for this clonotype. The CDR3 DNA sequence: TGTGCCAGCAGTTACGAGCGGGAGCCGGGCTTCGTAGCCAAAAACATTCAGTACTTC. Translating gives CASSYEREPGFVAKNIQYF. The V gene is TRBV6-2 or TRBV6-3, the J gene TRBJ2-4; TRBD2 agrees at 8 bases. Looked up from germline, CDR1 is MNHEY and CDR2 is SVGEGT. The J segment lost 0 bases and the V segment lost 2 bases, leaving 12 bases of the junction unmatched. The CDR3 has 19 residues.

Many counts were recorded for this clonotype. The chain joins TRBV7-9 to TRBJ1-4; D is possibly TRBD1 (5 bases). Germline loops: CDR1 SEHNR, CDR2 FQNEAQ (reference sequence). V was shortened by 4 bases and J by 0 bases, with 12 bases between the two germline ends. The CDR3 has 16 residues. The CDR3 is CASSSQRQTTNEKLFF. DNA of the CDR3: TGTGCCAGCAGCTCCCAACGACAGACAACTAATGAAAAACTGTTTTTT.

The chain recombines TRBV29-1 with TRBJ2-2, with D perhaps matching TRBD2 (6 bases). Germline V gives CDR1 SQVTM, CDR2 ANQGSEA. The CDR3 contains 17 residues. Trimming stripped 3 bases from V and 1 base from J, with 18 bases between. The CDR3 spells CSVDSDRGSGNTGELFF. The CDR3 DNA reads as TGCAGCGTTGACAGCGATCGTGGTAGCGGGAACACCGGGGAGCTGTTTTTT.

This CDR3 is CASSFFPTDWMYEQYF. CDR3 nucleotide sequence: TGTGCCAGTAGTTTCTTCCCCACAGACTGGATGTACGAGCAGTACTTC. The J gene is TRBJ2-7, the V gene TRBV19; D is ambiguous. Deletions cut 5 bases from V and 4 bases from J, with 21 bases between. Germline V gene sequence: CDR1 LNHDA, CDR2 SQIVND (reference sequence). The CDR3 extends over 16 amino acids.